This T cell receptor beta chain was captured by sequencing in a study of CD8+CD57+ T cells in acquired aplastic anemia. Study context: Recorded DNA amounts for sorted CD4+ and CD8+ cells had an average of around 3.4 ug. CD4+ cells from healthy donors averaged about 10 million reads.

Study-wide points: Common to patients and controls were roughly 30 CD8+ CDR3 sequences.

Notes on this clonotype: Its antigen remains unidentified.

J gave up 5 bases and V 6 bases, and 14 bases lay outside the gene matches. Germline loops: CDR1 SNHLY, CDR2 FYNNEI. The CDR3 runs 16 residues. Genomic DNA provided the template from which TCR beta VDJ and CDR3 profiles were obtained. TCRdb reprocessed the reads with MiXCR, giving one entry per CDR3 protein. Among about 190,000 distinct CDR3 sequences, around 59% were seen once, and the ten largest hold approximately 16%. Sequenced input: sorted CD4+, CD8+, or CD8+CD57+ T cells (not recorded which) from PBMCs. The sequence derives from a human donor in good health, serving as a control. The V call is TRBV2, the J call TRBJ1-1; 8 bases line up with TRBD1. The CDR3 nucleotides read TGTGCCAGCAGCGATAGCTACAGGGGGTTCGGGACTGAAGCTTTCTTT. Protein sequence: CASSDSYRGFGTEAFF.